Below, 18 T cell receptor beta chains from the same sample are listed, as sequenced in a study of T cell responses to AZD1222 COVID-19 vaccine. Using immunoSEQ multiplex PCR, the repertoire was profiled, and TCRdb retains in-frame clones only, with some absent. The sample shows more than 50,000 clones, 65% to 90% of them seen only once. Sequencing was performed on peripheral blood, taken on day 0 of AZD1222 vaccination. All receptors derive from an adult in good health.

The DNA for the CDR3 is TGTGCCAGCAGCGGAAACAGGGGGCACGACACTGAAGCTTTCTTT. It translates to CASSGNRGHDTEAFF. The genes are TRBV13 and TRBJ1-1; the match to TRBD1 covers 9 bases. Germline V gives CDR1 PRHDT, CDR2 FYEKMQ (reference sequence). The CDR3 runs to 15 residues. The trim removed 5 bases at V and 3 bases at J, leaving 7 bases unmatched.

The chain employs TRBV15 and TRBJ1-6; 11 positions match TRBD1. Trimming at V came to 5 bases and at J to 9 bases, leaving 6 bases not matched to a gene. The CDR3 loop spans 15 amino acids. The germline V gene encodes CDR1 LNHNV and CDR2 YYDKDF (reference sequence). CDR3 coding DNA: TGTGCCACCAGCGGATGGACAGGGGGCTCTTCACCCCTCCACTTT. Amino acid sequence: CATSGWTGGSSPLHF.

The chain carries TRBV28 and TRBJ2-3; 7 bases fit TRBD1. The V gene's germline CDR1 is MDHEN and CDR2 SYDVKM. This CDR3 is 14 amino acids long. The J segment lost 1 base and the V segment lost 4 bases, leaving 2 bases of the junction unmatched. CDR3 protein: CASSSGQGTDTQYF. CDR3 bases: TGTGCCAGCAGTTCCGGACAGGGCACAGATACGCAGTATTTT.

This rearrangement joins TRBV11-2 to TRBJ2-7, with 8 bases matching TRBD1. The CDR3 spans 15 residues. The V gene end was trimmed by 6 bases and the J gene end by 5 bases; junction bases not matched to a gene: 12. Germline CDR1 reads SGHAT; CDR2 reads FQNNGV. The CDR3 loop reads CASRYYLRGPNEQYF. CDR3 in DNA: TGTGCCAGCAGGTATTACCTCAGGGGGCCGAACGAGCAGTACTTC.

The chain combines TRBV7-2 with TRBJ2-6, with TRBD2 identical over 7 bases. Germline-derived CDR1 and CDR2 are SGHTA and FQGNSA. V gave up 4 bases and J gave up 4 bases; unmatched junction bases: 7. This CDR3 is built from 16 residues. The CDR3 nucleotides read TGTGCCAGCAGCTCGGGAAGCGGGAACGGGGCCAACGTCCTGACTTTC. Encoded protein: CASSSGSGNGANVLTF. The complete variable domain, with remaining parts taken from reference TRBV7-2 and TRBJ2-6, reads GAGVSQSPSNKVTEKGKDVELRCDPISGHTALYWYRQSLGQGLEFLIYFQGNSAPDKSGLPSDRFSAERTGGSVSTLTIQRTQQEDSAVYLCASSSGSGNGANVLTFGAGSRLTVL.

The chain joins TRBV5-1 to TRBJ1-1, with a weak D call TRBD1 (5 bases). CDR1 is SGHRS, CDR2 YFSETQ, per germline. With 0 bases removed from V and 1 base from J, the gap between germline ends came to 7 bases. This CDR3 spans 14 amino acids. CDR3 in amino acids: CASSLDRPNTEAFF. For the CDR3, the DNA is TGCGCCAGCAGCTTGGACAGGCCGAACACTGAAGCTTTCTTT.

The sample holds one count of this clone. The CDR3 loop reads CASSPQTGNYEQYF. CDR3 bases: TGTGCCAGCAGCCCCCAGACAGGGAACTACGAGCAGTACTTC. The genes are TRBV9 and TRBJ2-7; TRBD1 matches 7 bases. This CDR3 contains 14 residues. The ends lost 4 bases at V and 3 bases at J; junction bases unmatched: 7. CDR1 and CDR2 (germline): SGDLS, YYNGEE. The full variable domain, in which reference TRBV9 and TRBJ2-7 provide the parts outside the CDR3, is DSGVTQTPKHLITATGQRVTLRCSPRSGDLSVYWYQQSLDQGLQFLIQYYNGEERAKGNILERFSAQQFPDLHSELNLSSLELGDSALYFCASSPQTGNYEQYFGPGTRLTVT.

The chain combines TRBV11-3 with TRBJ1-1; possible D gene TRBD1, 6 bases. The V end was cut by 1 base, the J end by 8 bases, with 11 bases between. There are 13 residues in the CDR3. Per germline, CDR1 SGHNT and CDR2 YENEEA. This CDR3 reads CASSLGTGTEAFF. CDR3 nucleotide sequence: TGTGCCAGCAGCTTAGGAACAGGGACCGAAGCTTTCTTT.

This clone was seen a single time. The V gene is TRBV4-2, the J gene TRBJ2-7; 8 positions match TRBD2. J gave up 3 bases and V 2 bases, and 6 bases lay outside the gene matches. This CDR3 spans 15 amino acids. In germline, CDR1 is LGHNA, CDR2 YNFKEQ. The CDR3 region is CASSQTLGGGYEQYV. In nucleotides, the CDR3 is TGTGCCAGCAGCCAAACCCTCGGGGGGGGCTACGAGCAGTACGTC.

The chain recombines TRBV6-2 or TRBV6-3 with TRBJ2-7, with a tentative D call TRBD2 (5 bases). Germline V CDR1 and CDR2: MNHEY, SVGEGT. Trimming removed 2 bases from V and 6 bases from J, with 14 bases in between. The CDR3 contains 14 residues. In nucleotides, the CDR3 is TGTGCCAGCAGTTACAGCGCGGGCGCCGCCGAGCAGTACTTC. This sequence encodes CASSYSAGAAEQYF.

The genes are TRBV7-2 and TRBJ2-5, with unresolved D. Per the germline V gene, CDR1 is SGHTA and CDR2 is FQGNSA. Trimming left V 4 bases short and J 1 base short, with 10 bases between. This CDR3 is 14 amino acids long. The DNA for the CDR3 is TGTGCCAGCAGCTCGTGGGGTAGCCAAGAGACCCAGTACTTC. Its protein is CASSSWGSQETQYF. Full variable domain (missing parts from reference TRBV7-2 and TRBJ2-5): GAGVSQSPSNKVTEKGKDVELRCDPISGHTALYWYRQSLGQGLEFLIYFQGNSAPDKSGLPSDRFSAERTGGSVSTLTIQRTQQEDSAVYLCASSSWGSQETQYFGPGTRLLVL.

The J gene is TRBJ2-1, the V gene TRBV6-5, with TRBD2 matching 8 bases. Germline assignment: CDR1 MNHEY and CDR2 SVGAGI. The CDR3 runs 16 residues. The ends lost 4 bases at V and 0 bases at J; junction bases unmatched: 5. As DNA, the CDR3 is TGTGCCAGCAGTTCCTTAGCGGGGCCCTCCTACAATGAGCAGTTCTTC. Its protein product is CASSSLAGPSYNEQFF.

The J gene is TRBJ1-4, the V gene TRBV6-5; weak D call: TRBD1 (5 bases). CDR1 MNHEY and CDR2 SVGAGI come from the germline V gene. The V end lost 7 bases, the J end lost 7 bases, and 16 bases lay between the germline ends. The CDR3 is made up of 14 amino acids. CDR3 sequence reads: CASKIQAAFEKLFF. CDR3 DNA: TGTGCCAGCAAAATACAGGCGGCCTTTGAAAAACTGTTTTTT.

The gene calls are TRBV11-1 and TRBJ1-4, with 8 bases identical to TRBD1. CDR3 length: 15 residues. Germline CDR1 SGHAT, CDR2 FQDESV (reference sequence). With 4 bases clipped from V and 5 bases from J, the junction kept 6 bases outside the gene matches. CDR3 residues: CASSSSDRVNEKLFF. The DNA for the CDR3 is TGTGCCAGCAGCTCTTCGGACAGGGTGAATGAAAAACTGTTTTTT.

The chain couples TRBV9 to TRBJ1-5; D is possibly TRBD1 (6 bases). The CDR3 is made up of 15 amino acids. V lost 4 bases and J 5 bases, leaving 16 bases between the germline ends. Germline-derived CDR1 and CDR2 are SGDLS and YYNGEE. CDR3 coding DNA: TGTGCCAGCAGCAATACCGGGACACCCTATCAGCCCCAGCATTTT. Translating gives CASSNTGTPYQPQHF.

In this sample, this clone turned up a few times. This chain uses TRBV15 with TRBJ2-1; tentative D call: TRBD2 (5 bases). This CDR3 spans 17 amino acids. The V end was cut by 1 base, the J end by 0 bases, with 13 bases between. Germline CDR1 and CDR2: LNHNV and YYDKDF (reference sequence). The DNA for the CDR3 is TGTGCCACCAGCAGAGTGGGCGGGCGGAGCTCCTACAATGAGCAGTTCTTC. This gives the protein CATSRVGGRSSYNEQFF.

The rearrangement uses TRBV28 and TRBJ2-7; D may be TRBD2 (5 bases). The CDR3 spans 12 residues. V was cut by 6 bases and J by 2 bases, with 8 bases left in between. Germline assignment: CDR1 MDHEN and CDR2 SYDVKM. CDR3 in DNA: TGTGCCAGCAGCCTGAGGGCCTACGAGCAGTACTTC. Translating it yields CASSLRAYEQYF.

The CDR3: CASSPGTDSTDTQYF. The CDR3 nucleotides read TGTGCCAGCAGCCCAGGGACCGATAGCACAGATACGCAGTATTTT. The rearrangement uses TRBV7-8 and TRBJ2-3; possibly TRBD1 or TRBD2 for D (5 bases each). The V and J ends lost 5 bases and 0 bases respectively, with 12 bases between them. Germline V gene sequence: CDR1 SGHVS, CDR2 FQNEAQ. This CDR3 is built from 15 residues.